This T cell receptor (beta chain) is drawn from a study of blood T cell repertoires in COVID-19. Overall study: From the United States, Italy and Spain came samples of acute and convalescent COVID-19. T cells, B-cell-depleted T cells, or PBMCs provided the cDNA or gDNA that served as material.

Under the authors' procedure: Amplification from reference gene primers served as the basis for estimated nucleated cell counts. Measured with immunoSEQ multiplex PCR; TCRdb has only the in-frame clones, and not every one. V and J calls and clone size are given by that table; D and trimming were obtained from the DNA. The data contain about 26,000 clones, 60% to 70% of them singletons. The sequenced material came from peripheral blood. The TCR comes from a man aged 60 to 75 with active or convalescent COVID-19.

The CDR3 coding sequence is TGCAGCGACGGCCCGGGTGGCTATGGCTACACCTTC. This sequence encodes CSDGPGGYGYTF. V gene TRBV29-1 combines with J gene TRBJ1-2; D remains ambiguous. V was cut by 7 bases and J by 4 bases, with 13 bases left in between. This CDR3 region has 12 residues. The germline CDR1 and CDR2 sequences are SQVTM and ANQGSEA.